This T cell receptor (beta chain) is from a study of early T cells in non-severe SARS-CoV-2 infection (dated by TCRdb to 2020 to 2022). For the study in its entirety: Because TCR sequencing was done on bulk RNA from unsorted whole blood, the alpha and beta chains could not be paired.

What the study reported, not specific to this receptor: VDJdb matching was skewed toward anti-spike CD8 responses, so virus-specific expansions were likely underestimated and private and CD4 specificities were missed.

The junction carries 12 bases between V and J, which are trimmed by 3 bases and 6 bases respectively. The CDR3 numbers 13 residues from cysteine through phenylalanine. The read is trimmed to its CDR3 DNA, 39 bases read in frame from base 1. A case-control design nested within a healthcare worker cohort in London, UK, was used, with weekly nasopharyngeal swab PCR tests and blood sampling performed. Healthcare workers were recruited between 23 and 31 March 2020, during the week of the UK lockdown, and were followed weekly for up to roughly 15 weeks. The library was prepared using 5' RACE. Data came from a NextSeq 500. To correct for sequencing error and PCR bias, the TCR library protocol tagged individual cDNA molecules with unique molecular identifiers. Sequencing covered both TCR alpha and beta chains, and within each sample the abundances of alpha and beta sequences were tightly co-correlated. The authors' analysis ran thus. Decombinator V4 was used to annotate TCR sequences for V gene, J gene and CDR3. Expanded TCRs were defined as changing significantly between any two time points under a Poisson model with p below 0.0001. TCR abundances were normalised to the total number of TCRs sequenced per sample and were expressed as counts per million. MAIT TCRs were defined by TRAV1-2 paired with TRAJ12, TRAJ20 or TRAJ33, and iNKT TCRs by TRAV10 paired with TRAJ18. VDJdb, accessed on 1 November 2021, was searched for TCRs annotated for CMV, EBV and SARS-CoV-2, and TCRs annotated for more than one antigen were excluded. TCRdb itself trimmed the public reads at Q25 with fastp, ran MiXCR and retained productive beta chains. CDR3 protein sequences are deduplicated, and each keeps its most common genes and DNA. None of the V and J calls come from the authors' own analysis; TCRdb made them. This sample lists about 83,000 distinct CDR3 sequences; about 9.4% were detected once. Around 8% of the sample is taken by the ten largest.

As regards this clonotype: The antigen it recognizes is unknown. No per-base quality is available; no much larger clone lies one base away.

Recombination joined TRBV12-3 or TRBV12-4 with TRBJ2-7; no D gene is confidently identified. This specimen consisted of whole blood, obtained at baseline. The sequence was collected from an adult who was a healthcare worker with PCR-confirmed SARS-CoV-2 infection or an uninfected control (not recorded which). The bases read TGTGCCAGCAGTTTCGATCGGTTTTTCGAGCAGTACTTC. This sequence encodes CASSFDRFFEQYF.